Below, 3 T cell receptor beta chains from the same sample are listed, as sequenced in a study of read filtering for tumor transcriptome and immune sequencing. This library used roughly 400 ng RNA and molecular barcoded adaptors spanning alpha/delta and beta/gamma chains. TCRdb itself ran the reads through MiXCR, one entry per CDR3 protein. This repertoire shows some 19,000 distinct CDR3 sequences, 22% found once; its top ten account for about 24%. Material for sequencing was a population of CD138-negative cells sorted from bone marrow. Receptors were obtained from a donor aged 40 or over with multiple myeloma.

The genes are TRBV15 and TRBJ2-7, with D hard to call. V was shortened by 0 bases and J by 6 bases, with 9 bases between the two germline ends. CDR1 and CDR2 (germline): LNHNV, YYDKDF (reference sequence). CDR3 length equals 13 residues. This CDR3 is CATSRDVPAEQYF. The DNA of the CDR3 is TGTGCCACCAGCAGAGATGTCCCAGCCGAGCAGTACTTC.

The chain couples TRBV28 to TRBJ2-3; 7 bases are a match to TRBD2. V lost 5 bases to trimming and J lost 4 bases; unmatched junction nucleotides: 12. Germline assignment: CDR1 MDHEN and CDR2 SYDVKM. CDR3 length equals 16 residues. CDR3 DNA sequence: TGTGCCAGCAGTCACCTGGGCGGGAGCGGGGCAGATACGCAGTATTTT. Its translation is CASSHLGGSGADTQYF.

Many counts were recorded for this clonotype. The rearrangement links TRBV6-4 to TRBJ2-1; 10 bases match TRBD2. V gave up 6 bases and J gave up 8 bases; unmatched junction bases: 10. This CDR3 has 15 residues. The germline V gene has CDR1 MRHNA and CDR2 SNTAGT. CDR3 sequence reads: CASSPGGAGGDEQFF. The CDR3 DNA reads as TGTGCCAGCAGCCCCGGTGGAGCGGGAGGGGATGAGCAGTTCTTC.